This T cell receptor beta chain was documented in a study of blood T cell repertoires in COVID-19. Study-wide context: Donors in the United States, Italy and Spain gave samples during acute or convalescent COVID-19.

The assay was immunoSEQ multiplex PCR, and TCRdb's table has in-frame clones only and misses some. This sample carries around 190,000 clones, 75% to 85% of them seen once, and the ten largest clones take around a tenth. The participants were between roughly 18 and 89 years old and came from about two dozen US areas. Cohort placement rested on clinical history that participants reported themselves. Recovery meant two consecutive negative NP/OP PCR tests, professional clearance, or resolved symptoms. V dropped 2 bases and J dropped 3; count of bases not matched to a gene: 7. Germline V gene lookup returns CDR1 SGHRS and CDR2 YFSETQ. The CDR3 consists of 16 residues.

Sequenced input: PBMCs or T cells enriched from blood (not recorded which). The genes are TRBV5-1 and TRBJ2-1, with 8 bases lining up with TRBD2. The receptor's source is a man aged 35 to 55 who had recovered from COVID-19. This CDR3 is CASSFASGSIYNEQFF. In DNA form, the CDR3 reads TGCGCCAGCAGCTTTGCTAGCGGGTCTATCTACAATGAGCAGTTCTTC.